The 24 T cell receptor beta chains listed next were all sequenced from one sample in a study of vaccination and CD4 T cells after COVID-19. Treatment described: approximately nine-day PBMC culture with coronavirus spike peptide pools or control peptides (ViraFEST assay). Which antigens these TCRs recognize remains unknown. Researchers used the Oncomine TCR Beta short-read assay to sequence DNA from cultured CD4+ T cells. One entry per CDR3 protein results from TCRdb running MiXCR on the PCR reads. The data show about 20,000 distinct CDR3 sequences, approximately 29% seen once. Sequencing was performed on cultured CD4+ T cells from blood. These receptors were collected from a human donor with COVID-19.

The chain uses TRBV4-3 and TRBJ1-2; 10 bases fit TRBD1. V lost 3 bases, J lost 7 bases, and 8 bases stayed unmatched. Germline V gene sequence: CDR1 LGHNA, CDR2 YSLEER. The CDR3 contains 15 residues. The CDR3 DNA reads TGCGCCAGCAGCCATGGGACAGGGGTCGTCGGTGGCTACACCTTC. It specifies CASSHGTGVVGGYTF.

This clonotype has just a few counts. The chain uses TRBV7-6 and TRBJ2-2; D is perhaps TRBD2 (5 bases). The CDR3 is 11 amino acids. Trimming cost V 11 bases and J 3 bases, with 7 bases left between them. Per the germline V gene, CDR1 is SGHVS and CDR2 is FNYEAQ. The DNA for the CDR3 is TGTGCCGCAGCGGACACCGGGGAGCTGTTTTTT. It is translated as CAAADTGELFF.

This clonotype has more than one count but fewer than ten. CDR3 nucleotide sequence: TGTGCCAGCAGGACAGGGGACGGGCAGTTCTTC. It specifies CASRTGDGQFF. This sequence joins TRBV6-2 or TRBV6-3 and TRBJ2-1; 8 nucleotides line up with TRBD1. V dropped 6 bases and J dropped 12; count of bases not matched to a gene: 4. Germline V lookup: CDR1 MNHEY, CDR2 SVGEGT. This CDR3 comprises 11 residues.

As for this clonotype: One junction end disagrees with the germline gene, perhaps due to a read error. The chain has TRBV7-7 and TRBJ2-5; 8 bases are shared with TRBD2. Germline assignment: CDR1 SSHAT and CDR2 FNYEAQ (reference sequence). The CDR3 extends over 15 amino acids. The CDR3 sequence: CASSILAGTQETQYF. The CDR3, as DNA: TGTGCTAGCAGCATATTAGCGGGGACCCAAGAGACCCAGTACTTC.

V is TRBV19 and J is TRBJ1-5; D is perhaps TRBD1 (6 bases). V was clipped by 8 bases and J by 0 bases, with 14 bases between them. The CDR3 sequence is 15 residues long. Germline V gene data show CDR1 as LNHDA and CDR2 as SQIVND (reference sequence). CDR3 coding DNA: TGTGCCAGTTCGGACAGCGTAAATAGCAATCAGCCCCAGCATTTT. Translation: CASSDSVNSNQPQHF.

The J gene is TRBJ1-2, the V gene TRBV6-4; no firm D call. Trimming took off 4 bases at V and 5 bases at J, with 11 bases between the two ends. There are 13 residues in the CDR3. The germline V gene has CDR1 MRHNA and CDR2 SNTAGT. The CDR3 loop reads CASSVGVGYGYTF. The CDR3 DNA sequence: TGTGCCAGCAGTGTCGGGGTGGGATATGGCTACACCTTC.

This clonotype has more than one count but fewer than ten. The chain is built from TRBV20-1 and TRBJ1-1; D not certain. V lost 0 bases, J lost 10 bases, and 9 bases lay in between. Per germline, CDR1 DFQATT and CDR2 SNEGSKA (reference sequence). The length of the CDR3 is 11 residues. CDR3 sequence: CSARDGVPAFF. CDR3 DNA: TGCAGTGCTAGAGATGGGGTCCCAGCTTTCTTT.

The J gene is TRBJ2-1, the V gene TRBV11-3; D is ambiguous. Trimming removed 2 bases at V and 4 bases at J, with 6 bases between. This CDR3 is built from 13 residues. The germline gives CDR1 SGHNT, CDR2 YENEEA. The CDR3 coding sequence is TGTGCCAGCAGCTTACAGAATTACAATGAGCAGTTCTTC. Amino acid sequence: CASSLQNYNEQFF.

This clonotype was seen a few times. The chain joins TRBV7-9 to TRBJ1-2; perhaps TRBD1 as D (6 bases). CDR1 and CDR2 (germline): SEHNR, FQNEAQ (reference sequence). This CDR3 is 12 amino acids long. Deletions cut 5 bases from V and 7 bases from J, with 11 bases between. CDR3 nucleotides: TGTGCCAGCAGCGGCCAGGGGCGTGGCTACACCTTC. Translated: CASSGQGRGYTF.

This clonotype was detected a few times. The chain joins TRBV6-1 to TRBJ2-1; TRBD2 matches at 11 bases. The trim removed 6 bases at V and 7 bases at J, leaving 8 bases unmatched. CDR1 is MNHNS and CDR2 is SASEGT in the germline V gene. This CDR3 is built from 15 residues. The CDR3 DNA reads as TGTGCCAGCAGGGCTAGCGGGGGGAGGGAAAATGAGCAGTTCTTC. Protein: CASRASGGRENEQFF.

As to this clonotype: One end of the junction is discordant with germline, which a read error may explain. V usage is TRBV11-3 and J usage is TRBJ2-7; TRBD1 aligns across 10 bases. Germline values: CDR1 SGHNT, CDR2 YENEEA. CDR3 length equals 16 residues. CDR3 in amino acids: CASSGALGQGSSEQYF. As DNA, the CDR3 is TGTGCCAGCAGCGGAGCTTTGGGACAGGGGTCCTCCGAGCAGTACTTC. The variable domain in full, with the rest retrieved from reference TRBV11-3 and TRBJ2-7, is EAGVVQSPRYKIIEKKQPVAFWCNPISGHNTLYWYLQNLGQGPELLIRYENEEAVDDSQLPKDRFSAERLKGVDSTLKIQPAELGDSAVYLCASSGALGQGSSEQYFGPGTRLTVT.

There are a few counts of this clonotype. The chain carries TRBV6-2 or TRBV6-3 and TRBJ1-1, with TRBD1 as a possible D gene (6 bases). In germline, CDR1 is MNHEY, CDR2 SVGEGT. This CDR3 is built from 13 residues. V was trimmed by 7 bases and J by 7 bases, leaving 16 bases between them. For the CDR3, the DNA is TGTGCCAGCACAAGGGGGGCACAGGTTGAAGCTTTCTTT. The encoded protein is CASTRGAQVEAFF.

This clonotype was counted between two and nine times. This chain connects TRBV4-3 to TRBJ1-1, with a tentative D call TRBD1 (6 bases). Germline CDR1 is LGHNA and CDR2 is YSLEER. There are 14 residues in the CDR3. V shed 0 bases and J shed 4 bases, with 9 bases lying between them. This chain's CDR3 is CASSQEGGTTEAFF. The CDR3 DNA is TGCGCCAGCAGCCAAGAAGGGGGGACCACTGAAGCTTTCTTT.

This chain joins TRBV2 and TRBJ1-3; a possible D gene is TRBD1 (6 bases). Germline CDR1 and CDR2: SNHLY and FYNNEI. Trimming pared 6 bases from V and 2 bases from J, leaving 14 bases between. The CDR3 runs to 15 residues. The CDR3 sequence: CASSRTGLAGNTIYF. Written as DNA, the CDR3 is TGTGCCAGCAGCAGAACAGGGCTAGCTGGAAACACCATATATTTT.

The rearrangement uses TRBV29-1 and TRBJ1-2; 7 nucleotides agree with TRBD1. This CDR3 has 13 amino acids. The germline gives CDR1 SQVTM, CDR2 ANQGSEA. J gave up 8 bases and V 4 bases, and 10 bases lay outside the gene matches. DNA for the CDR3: TGCAGCGTTGTAACCCGGACAGGACGGGGCTACACCTTC. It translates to CSVVTRTGRGYTF.

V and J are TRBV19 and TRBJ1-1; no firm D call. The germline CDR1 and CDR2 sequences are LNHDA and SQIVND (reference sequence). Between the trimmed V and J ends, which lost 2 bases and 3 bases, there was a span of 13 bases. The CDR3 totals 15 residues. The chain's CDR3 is CASSIPSGSDTEAFF. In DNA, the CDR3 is TGTGCCAGTAGTATACCATCCGGGAGCGACACTGAAGCTTTCTTT.

The CDR3 DNA reads TGTGCCAGCAGCCAAAAACAGGGAGTTGGGGAAAAACTGTTTTTT. This encodes CASSQKQGVGEKLFF. The chain uses TRBV14 and TRBJ1-4; perhaps TRBD1 as D (6 bases). This CDR3 region has 15 residues. CDR1 SGHDN and CDR2 FVKESK come from the germline V gene. V lost 2 bases and J lost 8, with 15 bases in between.

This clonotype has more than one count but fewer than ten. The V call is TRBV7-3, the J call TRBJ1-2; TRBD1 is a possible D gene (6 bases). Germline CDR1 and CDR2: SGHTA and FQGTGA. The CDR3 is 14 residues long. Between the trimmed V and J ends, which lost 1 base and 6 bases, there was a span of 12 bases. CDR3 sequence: CASSLRPDSHGYTF. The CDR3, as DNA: TGTGCCAGCAGCTTAAGGCCGGACAGCCATGGCTACACCTTC.

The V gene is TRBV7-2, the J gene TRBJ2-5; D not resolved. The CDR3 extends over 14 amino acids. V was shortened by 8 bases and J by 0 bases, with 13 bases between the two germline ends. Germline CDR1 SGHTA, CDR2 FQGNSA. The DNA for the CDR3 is TGTGCCAGCTCCCTCTCCACGTACCAAGAGACCCAGTACTTC. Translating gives CASSLSTYQETQYF.

This chain's CDR3 is CASSESVGNTEAFF. The CDR3 DNA sequence: TGTGCCAGCAGTGAATCGGTTGGGAACACTGAAGCTTTCTTT. The J gene is TRBJ1-1, the V gene TRBV6-1; D is uncertain. This CDR3 comprises 14 residues. V was clipped by 2 bases and J by 1 base, with 8 bases between them. Germline lookup yields CDR1 MNHNS and CDR2 SASEGT.

The DNA of the CDR3 is TGTGCCAGCAGTATAAGACCCCGGGGTACGCAGTATTTT. Protein: CASSIRPRGTQYF. The rearrangement joins TRBV6-1 to TRBJ2-3, with D possibly matching TRBD2 (5 bases). The germline gives CDR1 MNHNS, CDR2 SASEGT. Trimming took 5 bases from V and 8 from J, leaving 14 bases between them. The CDR3 is 13 residues long.

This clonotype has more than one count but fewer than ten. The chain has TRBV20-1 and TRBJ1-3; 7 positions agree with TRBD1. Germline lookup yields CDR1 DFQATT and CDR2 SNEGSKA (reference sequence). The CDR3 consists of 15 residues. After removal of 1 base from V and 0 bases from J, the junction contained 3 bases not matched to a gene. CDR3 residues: CSARGTGNSGNTIYF. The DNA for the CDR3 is TGCAGTGCTAGAGGGACAGGTAACTCTGGAAACACCATATATTTT.

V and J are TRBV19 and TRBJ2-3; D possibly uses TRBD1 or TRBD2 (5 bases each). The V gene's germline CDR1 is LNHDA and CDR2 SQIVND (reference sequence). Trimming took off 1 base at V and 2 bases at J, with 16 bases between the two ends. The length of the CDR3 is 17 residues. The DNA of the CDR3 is TGTGCCAGTAGTATAGCGGGGCTCTCATCTTCCACAGATACGCAGTATTTT. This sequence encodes CASSIAGLSSSTDTQYF.

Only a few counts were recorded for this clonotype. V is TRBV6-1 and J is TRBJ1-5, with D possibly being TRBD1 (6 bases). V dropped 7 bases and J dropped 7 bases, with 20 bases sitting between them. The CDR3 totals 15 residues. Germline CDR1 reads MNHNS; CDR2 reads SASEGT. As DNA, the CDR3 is TGTGCCAGCAACCTCTCGGGGGGCCCGGGGCAGCCCCAGCATTTT. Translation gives CASNLSGGPGQPQHF.